The rows below give T cell receptor beta chains drawn from one sample of a study of T cells in Graves' hyperthyroidism and ophthalmopathy. Each CDR3 protein is one row after TCRdb ran MiXCR on the multiplex PCR reads. This sample carries 490,000 or so distinct CDR3 sequences, about 16% of them seen once, and the ten largest clones take around 32%. The sample taken for sequencing was blood. These receptors all stem from a woman between 25 and 40 years old with Graves' ophthalmopathy. The CDR3 runs from the conserved cysteine through the conserved F or W. D genes are given only for firm matches. Clone size, where shown, is once, few, many, or a class for clones that have expanded.

size,D,length,J,V,CDR3,DNA
.,.,14,TRBJ2-1,TRBV15,CATSRRSPDNEQFF,TGTGCCACCAGCAGACGAAGCCCCGACAATGAGCAGTTCTTC
.,.,15,TRBJ2-6,TRBV11-3,CASSPQDTGANVLTF,TGTGCCAGCAGCCCGCAGGACACCGGGGCCAACGTCCTGACTTTC
.,TRBD2,15,TRBJ2-7,TRBV11-2,CAGSLELAGGYEQYF,TGTGCCGGCAGCTTAGAACTAGCGGGAGGATACGAGCAGTACTTC
many,TRBD2,16,TRBJ2-1,TRBV9,CASSVAIQRGYNEQFF,TGTGCCAGCAGCGTAGCAATCCAGCGGGGTTACAATGAGCAGTTCTTC
few,.,14,TRBJ1-6,TRBV7-2,CASSLTVDNSPLHF,TGTGCCAGCAGCTTGACAGTGGATAATTCACCCCTCCACTTT
many,TRBD2,18,TRBJ2-3,TRBV6-2/TRBV6-3,CASSYLGTTSGSTDTQYF,TGTGCCAGCAGTTACCTGGGGACGACTAGCGGCAGCACAGATACGCAGTATTTT
.,TRBD2,15,TRBJ2-5,TRBV6-1,CASRRTSGSWETHYF,TGTGCCAGCAGGAGGACTAGCGGGAGTTGGGAGACCCATTACTTC
many,.,14,TRBJ2-2,TRBV5-1,CASSLDGRTGELFF,TGCGCCAGCAGCTTGGACGGGCGGACCGGGGAGCTGTTTTTT
many,TRBD2,16,TRBJ2-1,TRBV7-8,CASSPGTSGVKDEQFF,TGTGCCAGCAGCCCCGGGACTAGCGGAGTTAAAGATGAGCAGTTCTTC
many,TRBD1,15,TRBJ2-1,TRBV5-1,CASTRTGGNYNEQFF,TGCGCCAGCACCCGGACAGGGGGCAATTACAATGAGCAGTTCTTC
few,.,14,TRBJ1-2,TRBV28,CASSIGSGSYGYTF,TGTGCCAGCAGCATCGGATCGGGGTCCTATGGCTACACCTTC
many,.,14,TRBJ2-3,TRBV30,CAWNELARTDTQYF,TGTGCCTGGAATGAGCTAGCGCGCACAGATACGCAGTATTTT
many,TRBD1,14,TRBJ2-7,TRBV20-1,CSASTTGGPLEQYF,TGCAGTGCTTCGACGACAGGGGGGCCCCTCGAGCAGTACTTC
.,.,15,TRBJ1-2,TRBV27,CASRPSSTVIYGYTF,TGTGCCAGCAGACCCTCCTCGACAGTAATCTATGGCTACACCTTC
many,TRBD2,15,TRBJ2-7,TRBV7-2,CASSPRTSGSYEQYF,TGTGCCAGCAGCCCGAGGACTAGCGGGAGTTACGAGCAGTACTTC
.,.,13,TRBJ1-6,TRBV2,CASRAAQNSLLHF,TGTGCCAGCAGGGCAGCCCAGAATTCACTCCTCCACTTT
many,.,13,TRBJ1-1,TRBV6-2/TRBV6-3,CASSYFANTEAFF,TGTGCCAGCAGTTACTTCGCGAACACTGAAGCTTTCTTT
few,TRBD1,14,TRBJ2-1,TRBV7-9,CASSLDRGLNEQFF,TGTGCCAGCAGCTTAGACAGGGGGCTCAATGAGCAGTTCTTC
many,.,14,TRBJ1-4,TRBV30,CAWRGDPEREKLFF,TGTGCCTGGCGGGGGGACCCCGAGAGGGAAAAACTGTTTTTT
.,.,18,TRBJ2-6,TRBV30,CAWTSLGQGLSGANVLTF,TGTGCCTGGACTTCACTCGGGCAGGGCCTCTCTGGGGCCAACGTCCTGACTTTC
.,.,14,TRBJ1-3,TRBV18,CASSPGGKPNTIYF,TGTGCCAGCTCACCCGGAGGGAAGCCAAACACCATATATTTT
.,.,13,TRBJ2-3,TRBV5-4,CASSSVSADTQYF,TGTGCCAGCAGCTCCGTTAGCGCAGATACGCAGTATTTT
few,TRBD1,15,TRBJ2-7,TRBV6-2/TRBV6-3,CASSPLDRMGYEQYF,TGTGCCAGCAGTCCCCTGGACAGGATGGGCTACGAGCAGTACTTC
many,.,15,TRBJ2-7,TRBV5-5,CASSLVASGPYEQYF,TGTGCCAGCAGCTTGGTAGCCAGTGGCCCCTACGAGCAGTACTTC
.,TRBD1,15,TRBJ2-2,TRBV2,CASLRGQGGAGELFF,TGTGCCAGCCTTCGGGGACAGGGGGGCGCCGGGGAGCTGTTTTTT
many,.,14,TRBJ2-7,TRBV11-1,CASSLKTSVSEQYF,TGTGCCAGCAGCTTAAAGACTAGTGTGTCCGAGCAGTACTTC
many,.,11,TRBJ2-7,TRBV7-2,CASSSIEEQYF,TGTGCCAGCAGCTCTATAGAAGAGCAGTACTTC
.,.,14,TRBJ2-2,TRBV19,CASKRDPNTGELFF,TGTGCCAGTAAAAGGGACCCGAACACCGGGGAGCTGTTTTTT
few,.,13,TRBJ1-2,TRBV12-3/TRBV12-4,CASSLARPEGYTF,TGTGCCAGCAGTTTAGCAAGGCCGGAGGGCTACACCTTC
.,.,16,TRBJ2-5,TRBV7-9,CASSPRDPDSQETQYF,TGTGCCAGCAGCCCAAGAGACCCAGACAGCCAAGAGACCCAGTACTTC
.,TRBD1,13,TRBJ2-7,TRBV20-1,CSADPGTGYEQYF,TGCAGTGCTGACCCCGGGACAGGGTACGAGCAGTACTTC
.,.,16,TRBJ2-7,TRBV11-2,CASSLGTVGGQYEQYF,TGTGCCAGCAGCTTAGGGACTGTCGGGGGACAATACGAGCAGTACTTC
once,TRBD2,17,TRBJ2-7,TRBV28,CASRGGGLAGGRLEQYF,TGTGCCAGCAGGGGGGGGGGACTAGCGGGAGGGAGGCTCGAGCAGTACTTC
few,TRBD2,16,TRBJ2-1,TRBV5-4,CASSSVQASGRVEQFF,TGTGCCAGCAGCTCCGTCCAGGCTAGCGGGAGGGTCGAGCAGTTCTTC
many,.,14,TRBJ1-1,TRBV6-1,CASSENWQNTEAFF,TGTGCCAGCAGTGAAAATTGGCAGAACACTGAAGCTTTCTTT
many,.,11,TRBJ2-1,TRBV7-2,CASSSYYEQFF,TGTGCCAGCAGCTCTTATTATGAGCAGTTCTTC
.,.,17,TRBJ1-1,TRBV18,CASSPRVAGSTSPEAFF,TGTGCCAGCTCACCACGCGTGGCAGGGAGTACCAGTCCTGAAGCTTTCTTT
many,TRBD2,14,TRBJ2-1,TRBV2,CASSSGLAGNEQFF,TGTGCCAGCAGTTCGGGACTAGCGGGAAATGAGCAGTTCTTC
.,.,15,TRBJ1-2,TRBV6-9,CASSYATGALYGYTF,TGTGCCAGCAGTTACGCTACTGGGGCCCTCTATGGCTACACCTTC
many,TRBD2,16,TRBJ2-3,TRBV12-3/TRBV12-4,CASSLRLAEGTDTQYF,TGTGCCAGCAGTTTAAGACTAGCGGAGGGTACAGATACGCAGTATTTT
many,TRBD2,14,TRBJ2-7,TRBV12-3/TRBV12-4,CASRSGGAQYEQYF,TGTGCCAGCAGGTCCGGGGGGGCGCAGTACGAGCAGTACTTC
few,.,20,TRBJ2-1,TRBV3-2,CASSQGRDRGPQLDYNEQFF,TGTGCCAGCAGCCAAGGTCGGGACAGGGGACCGCAGTTGGATTACAATGAGCAGTTCTTC
many,TRBD2,17,TRBJ2-1,TRBV9,CASSVAAGGPAYNEQFF,TGTGCCAGCAGCGTAGCTGCGGGAGGGCCTGCCTACAATGAGCAGTTCTTC
many,.,16,TRBJ1-5,TRBV2,CASTSLELGGNQPQHF,TGTGCCAGCACAAGCTTGGAACTGGGGGGCAATCAGCCCCAGCATTTT
many,.,13,TRBJ2-5,TRBV3-1,CASSQAGEETQYF,TGTGCCAGCAGCCAAGCGGGAGAAGAGACCCAGTACTTC
few,TRBD1,14,TRBJ2-7,TRBV11-3,CASSLRSGGYERYF,TGTGCCAGCAGCTTACGGTCAGGGGGCTACGAGCGGTACTTC